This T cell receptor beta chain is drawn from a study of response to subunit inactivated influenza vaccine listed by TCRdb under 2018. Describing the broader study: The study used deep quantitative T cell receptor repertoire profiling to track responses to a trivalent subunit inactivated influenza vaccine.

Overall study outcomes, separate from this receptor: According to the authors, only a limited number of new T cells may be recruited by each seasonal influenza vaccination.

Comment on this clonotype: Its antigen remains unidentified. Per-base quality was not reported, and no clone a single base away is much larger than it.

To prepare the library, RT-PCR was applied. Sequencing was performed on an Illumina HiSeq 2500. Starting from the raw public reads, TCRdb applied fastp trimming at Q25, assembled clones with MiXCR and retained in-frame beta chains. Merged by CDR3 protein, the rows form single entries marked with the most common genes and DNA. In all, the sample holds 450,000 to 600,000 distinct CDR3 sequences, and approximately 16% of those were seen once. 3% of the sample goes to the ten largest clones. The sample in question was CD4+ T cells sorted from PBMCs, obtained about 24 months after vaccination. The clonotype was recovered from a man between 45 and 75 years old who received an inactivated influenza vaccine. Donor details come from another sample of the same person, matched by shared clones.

The CDR3 reads CASSLASETQYF. The base sequence is TGCGCCAGCAGCTTGGCCTCAGAGACCCAGTACTTC. Rearrangement joined TRBV5-1 to TRBJ2-5, with no D gene named confidently. From cysteine to phenylalanine, the CDR3 is 12 amino acids long. Only CDR3 DNA is held: 36 bases, read in frame from base 1. Deletion took 0 bases off V and 4 bases off J, with a span of 4 bases between the germline ends. CDR1 and CDR2 are read off the germline V gene as SGHRS and YFSETQ.